A selection of T cell receptor beta chains follows, all from one sample in a study of response to subunit inactivated influenza vaccine. A single record per CDR3 protein comes from TCRdb applying MiXCR to the RT-PCR reads. Seen here are around 540,000 distinct CDR3 sequences, roughly 12% observed once, and the top ten hold roughly a tenth. Specimen: PBMCs from blood, collected on the day of vaccination. The source is a man aged 45-60 years who received an inactivated influenza vaccine. The CDR3 runs from the conserved cysteine through the conserved F or W. A D gene is named only where the DNA matches it firmly. Only part of the rows carry a size: once, few, many, or a class if the clone is expanded.

TRBJ1-1	few	NA	TRBV20-1	CSARVREGWNTEAFF	TGCAGTGCTAGAGTTCGTGAAGGGTGGAACACTGAAGCTTTCTTT
TRBJ2-1	few	NA	TRBV28	CASSRRHNEQFF	TGTGCCAGCTCACGGCGGCACAATGAGCAGTTCTTC
TRBJ2-5	NA	TRBD2	TRBV12-3/TRBV12-4	CASRASGGRETQYF	TGTGCCAGCAGGGCTAGCGGGGGCCGGGAGACCCAGTACTTC
TRBJ2-1	NA	TRBD2	TRBV4-3	CASSQDSSGGANEQFF	TGCGCCAGCAGCCAAGATAGTAGCGGGGGGGCGAATGAGCAGTTCTTC
TRBJ1-5	few	NA	TRBV6-5	CASSYQTGTRGQPQHF	TGTGCCAGCAGTTACCAGACCGGGACTAGAGGTCAGCCCCAGCATTTT
TRBJ1-1	few	NA	TRBV6-5	CASSYSVRATEAFF	TGTGCCAGCAGTTACTCGGTAAGGGCGACTGAAGCTTTCTTT
TRBJ2-5	NA	TRBD2	TRBV7-9	CASSWPTSLNQETQYF	TGTGCCAGCAGCTGGCCGACTAGCCTTAACCAAGAGACCCAGTACTTC
TRBJ1-6	NA	NA	TRBV20-1	CSATRVEESPLHF	TGCAGTGCTACGAGGGTGGAAGAATCACCCCTCCACTTT
TRBJ1-4	few	NA	TRBV20-1	CSARVVRLNEKLFF	TGCAGTGCTAGAGTAGTACGCCTTAATGAAAAACTGTTTTTT
TRBJ1-1	few	NA	TRBV5-5	CASSTIVNTEAFF	TGTGCCAGCAGCACCATAGTGAACACTGAAGCTTTCTTT
TRBJ2-7	few	NA	TRBV20-1	CSARRGSGSYEQYF	TGCAGTGCTAGAAGGGGATCCGGCTCCTACGAGCAGTACTTC
TRBJ2-5	few	TRBD2	TRBV5-8	CASSPGLAGTRETQYF	TGTGCCAGCAGCCCCGGACTAGCGGGGACCCGGGAGACCCAGTACTTC
TRBJ2-2	few	NA	TRBV30	CAWSGNTGELFF	TGTGCCTGGAGTGGGAACACCGGGGAGCTGTTTTTT
TRBJ2-4	few	NA	TRBV20-1	CSARVGLNPKNIQYF	TGCAGTGCTAGAGTGGGCTTAAATCCCAAAAACATTCAGTACTTC
TRBJ2-5	NA	NA	TRBV5-1	CASRPWDLQETQYF	TGCGCCAGCAGACCGTGGGACCTTCAAGAGACCCAGTACTTC
TRBJ1-5	NA	TRBD1	TRBV27	CASSPQGPAGNQPQHF	TGTGCCAGCAGTCCACAGGGGCCAGCGGGCAATCAGCCCCAGCATTTT
TRBJ2-7	NA	TRBD2	TRBV11-1	CASSLVPGLAGTGFYEQYF	TGTGCCAGCAGCTTAGTACCGGGACTAGCGGGGACAGGATTCTACGAGCAGTACTTC
TRBJ2-1	few	NA	TRBV5-5	CASSFLPGSNEQFF	TGTGCCAGCAGCTTTCTACCGGGAAGCAATGAGCAGTTCTTC
TRBJ1-2	NA	TRBD1	TRBV5-1	CASSIQGEGYTF	TGCGCCAGCAGCATACAGGGGGAAGGCTACACCTTC
TRBJ1-2	few	NA	TRBV28	CATCPGAYGYTF	TGTGCCACCTGCCCGGGTGCCTATGGCTACACCTTC
TRBJ2-1	few	NA	TRBV5-1	CASSLEPGPFNNEQFF	TGCGCCAGCAGCTTGGAACCGGGACCTTTCAACAATGAGCAGTTCTTC
TRBJ2-2	few	NA	TRBV4-3	CASSQEIRGTGELFF	TGCGCCAGCAGCCAAGAGATACGGGGCACCGGGGAGCTGTTTTTT
TRBJ2-3	few	NA	TRBV5-1	CASSLDAPHAQYF	TGCGCCAGCAGCTTAGACGCCCCGCACGCCCAGTATTTT
TRBJ2-7	NA	NA	TRBV9	CAISVDPPGDEQYF	TGTGCCATCAGCGTGGACCCACCCGGGGACGAGCAGTACTTC
TRBJ2-7	NA	NA	TRBV5-1	CASSSGNEQYF	TGCGCCAGCAGCTCGGGGAACGAGCAGTACTTC
TRBJ2-3	NA	NA	TRBV7-2	CASSLAQSSTDTQYF	TGTGCCAGCAGCTTAGCGCAGTCTAGCACAGATACGCAGTATTTT